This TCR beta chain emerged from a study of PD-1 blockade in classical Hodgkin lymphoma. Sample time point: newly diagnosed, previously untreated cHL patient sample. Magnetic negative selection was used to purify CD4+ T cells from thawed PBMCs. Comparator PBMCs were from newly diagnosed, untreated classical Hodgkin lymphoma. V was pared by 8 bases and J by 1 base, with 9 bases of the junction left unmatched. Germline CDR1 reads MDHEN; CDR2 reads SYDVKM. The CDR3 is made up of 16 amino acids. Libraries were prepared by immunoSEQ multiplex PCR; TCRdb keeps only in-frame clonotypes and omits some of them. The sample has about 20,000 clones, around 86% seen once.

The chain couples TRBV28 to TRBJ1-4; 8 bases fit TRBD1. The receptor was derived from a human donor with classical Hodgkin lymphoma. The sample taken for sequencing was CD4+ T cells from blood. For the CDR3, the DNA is TGTGCCAGCTGGGCGGCAGGGGGCGTAACTAATGAAAAACTGTTTTTT. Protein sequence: CASWAAGGVTNEKLFF. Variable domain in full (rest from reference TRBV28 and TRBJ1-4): DVKVTQSSRYLVKRTGEKVFLECVQDMDHENMFWYRQDPGLGLRLIYFSYDVKMKEKGDIPEGYSVSREKKERFSLILESASTNQTSMYLCASWAAGGVTNEKLFFGSGTQLSVL.